The present T cell receptor (beta chain) was sequenced within a study of T cells in Graves' hyperthyroidism and ophthalmopathy. Across the whole study: Upon initial diagnosis and before any treatment, peripheral blood was collected.

Amplification targeted TCR beta CDR3 regions from RNA transcripts. TCR CDR3 regions were first amplified by RT-PCR with HTBI primers. TCRdb reprocessed the multiplex PCR reads via MiXCR and lists one record per CDR3 protein. Of about 640,000 distinct CDR3 sequences in the sample, around 21% are singletons; the top ten hold around a third. This CDR3 has 14 residues. Per the germline V gene, CDR1 is LNHNV and CDR2 is YYDKDF (reference sequence). The V end was cut by 8 bases, the J end by 4 bases, with 17 bases between. Diagnoses were established using clinical symptoms, serum thyroxine and TRAb, thyroid ultrasound and orbital computed tomography.

The sequence was obtained from a man aged 25 to 40 with Graves' ophthalmopathy. The sequencing sample was made of blood. The gene calls are TRBV15 and TRBJ2-5; TRBD2 is a possible D gene (5 bases). CDR3 residues: CATRGEGAGETQYF. CDR3 DNA sequence: TGTGCCACCCGAGGTGAGGGAGCAGGAGAGACCCAGTACTTC.